One and the same sample provided the 31 T cell receptor beta chains below, sequenced in a study of early T cells in non-severe SARS-CoV-2 infection. TCRdb re-analysed the 5' RACE reads in MiXCR, keeping a single row per CDR3 protein. The sample lists roughly 35,000 distinct CDR3 sequences; less than 8.5% were seen once. The sequencing input was whole blood. Receptor source: an adult who was a healthcare worker with PCR-confirmed SARS-CoV-2 infection or an uninfected control (not recorded which).

This clonotype has a count of ten or more. The rearrangement uses TRBV7-6 and TRBJ2-3; D possibly corresponds to TRBD1 (6 bases). Trimming cost V 5 bases and J 0 bases, with 15 bases left between them. The germline V gene has CDR1 SGHVS and CDR2 FNYEAQ. The CDR3 extends over 16 amino acids. This CDR3 reads CASSPYRVPSTDTQYF. The CDR3 bases are TGTGCCAGCAGCCCTTACAGGGTACCTAGCACAGATACGCAGTATTTT.

This clonotype was observed a few times. This chain links TRBV3-1 with TRBJ1-6; D gene uncertain. V lost 0 bases, J lost 8 bases, and 5 bases lay in between. This CDR3 has 13 amino acids. Per germline, CDR1 LGHDT and CDR2 YNNKEL (reference sequence). CDR3 loop: CASSQDHDSPLHF. The CDR3 DNA reads as TGTGCCAGCAGCCAAGATCACGATTCACCCCTCCACTTT.

This clonotype counts as medium-sized (0.01 to 0.1%). The genes are TRBV20-1 and TRBJ1-4, with 9 bases matching TRBD1. The CDR3 extends over 15 amino acids. The V segment lost 4 bases and the J segment 4 bases; nucleotides outside the gene matches: 7. Germline-derived CDR1 and CDR2 are DFQATT and SNEGSKA (reference sequence). The CDR3: CSATTGGGNNEKLFF. The CDR3 DNA reads TGCAGTGCTACAACAGGGGGCGGAAATAATGAAAAACTGTTTTTT.

The sample holds many counts of this clonotype. The rearrangement uses TRBV7-9 and TRBJ2-7, with unresolved D. The V end lost 5 bases, the J end lost 1 base, and 9 bases lay between the germline ends. Germline CDR1 is SEHNR and CDR2 is FQNEAQ (reference sequence). The CDR3 totals 13 residues. The CDR3 nucleotides are TGTGCCAGCAGCCAGGACGCATCCTACGAGCAGTACTTC. This translates into CASSQDASYEQYF. Complete variable domain (other parts from reference TRBV7-9 and TRBJ2-7): DTGVSQNPRHKITKRGQNVTFRCDPISEHNRLYWYRQTLGQGPEFLTYFQNEAQLEKSRLLSDRFSAERPKGSFSTLEIQRTEQGDSAMYLCASSQDASYEQYFGPGTRLTVT.

In this sample, this clonotype is medium-sized (0.01 to 0.1%). In DNA, the CDR3 is TGTGCCAGCAGTTACTCCCCGACTAGCGGGATCCACAATGAGCAGTTCTTC. Amino acids: CASSYSPTSGIHNEQFF. The rearrangement joins TRBV6-2 or TRBV6-3 to TRBJ2-1; 11 nucleotides agree with TRBD2. V lost 0 bases, J lost 5 bases, and 6 bases stayed unmatched. CDR3 length: 17 residues. The germline gives CDR1 MNHEY, CDR2 SVGEGT.

This clonotype was picked up many times. The chain uses TRBV12-3 or TRBV12-4 and TRBJ1-2; TRBD1 matches 8 bases. The CDR3 is made up of 14 amino acids. With 6 bases clipped from V and 6 bases from J, the junction kept 9 bases outside the gene matches. The CDR3 protein is CASSLDRGKNGYTF. In nucleotides, the CDR3 is TGTGCCAGCAGCCTTGACAGGGGAAAGAATGGCTACACCTTC.

The genes are TRBV29-1 and TRBJ2-7, with 11 bases that match TRBD1. J was trimmed by 2 bases and V by 3 bases; bases with no gene match: 3. The CDR3 spans 14 residues. Germline CDR1 reads SQVTM; CDR2 reads ANQGSEA. The CDR3 sequence: CSVEGQGGAYEQYF. The CDR3 DNA reads as TGCAGCGTTGAGGGACAGGGGGGTGCCTACGAGCAGTACTTC.

This clonotype was observed at least ten times. CDR3 nucleotides: TGTGCCAGCAGTCCGGGACAGGGGGTCGATAATTCACCCCTCCACTTT. This gives the protein CASSPGQGVDNSPLHF. The V and J genes are TRBV12-3 or TRBV12-4 and TRBJ1-6, with 11 bases that match TRBD1. V was pared by 5 bases and J by 5 bases, with 5 bases of the junction left unmatched. The CDR3 is made up of 16 amino acids.

There are many counts of this clonotype. The chain is built from TRBV3-1 and TRBJ2-7; D gene unclear. Looked up from germline, CDR1 is LGHDT and CDR2 is YNNKEL (reference sequence). Trimming removed 1 base at V and 3 bases at J, with 13 bases between. This CDR3 spans 15 amino acids. The CDR3 sequence: CASSQVRPGLYEQYF. CDR3 bases: TGTGCCAGCAGCCAAGTTCGGCCAGGCCTCTACGAGCAGTACTTC.

This clonotype was detected many times. The CDR3 sequence: CASSPHGGVINYGYTF. CDR3 DNA sequence: TGTGCCAGCAGCCCCCATGGGGGGGTTATTAACTATGGCTACACCTTC. The V call is TRBV11-2, the J call TRBJ1-2; D perhaps matches TRBD1 (5 bases). The CDR3 is 16 amino acids. Germline V gene sequence: CDR1 SGHAT, CDR2 FQNNGV. The germline V and J ends were trimmed by 5 bases and 1 base, with 17 bases remaining between them.

In its sample, this clonotype was seen many times. The V call is TRBV29-1, the J call TRBJ1-3; possibly TRBD1 for D (6 bases). The CDR3 covers 12 residues. V shed 7 bases and J shed 0 bases, with 7 bases lying between them. The germline gives CDR1 SQVTM, CDR2 ANQGSEA. The CDR3 sequence: CSGTASGNTIYF. The CDR3 bases are TGCAGCGGGACAGCCTCTGGAAACACCATATATTTT.

This clonotype was seen ten or more times. The chain carries TRBV9 and TRBJ2-7; the match to TRBD1 covers 7 bases. The CDR3 consists of 16 residues. V shed 0 bases, J shed 1 base, and the junction held 7 bases outside the gene matches. Germline CDR1 and CDR2: SGDLS and YYNGEE. The CDR3 sequence is CASSVGDDRDSYEQYF. CDR3 in DNA: TGTGCCAGCAGCGTAGGGGATGACAGGGATTCCTACGAGCAGTACTTC.

This clonotype came up a few times. This chain's CDR3 is CASSPTTGGTEAFF. The CDR3 DNA reads TGTGCCAGCAGCCCCACTACAGGGGGCACTGAAGCTTTCTTT. V usage is TRBV28 and J usage is TRBJ1-1, with TRBD1 matching 8 bases. This CDR3 comprises 14 residues. V lost 6 bases, J lost 4 bases, and 7 bases stayed unmatched. Germline CDR1 and CDR2: MDHEN and SYDVKM. Supplemented by reference TRBV28 and TRBJ1-1, the full variable domain reads DVKVTQSSRYLVKRTGEKVFLECVQDMDHENMFWYRQDPGLGLRLIYFSYDVKMKEKGDIPEGYSVSREKKERFSLILESASTNQTSMYLCASSPTTGGTEAFFGQGTRLTVV.

This clonotype was seen more than once but under ten times. V gene TRBV12-3 or TRBV12-4 combines with J gene TRBJ1-6; 11 bases align to TRBD1. With V trimmed by 5 bases and J by 7 bases, 4 bases remained unmatched. This CDR3 contains 15 residues. The DNA of the CDR3 is TGTGCCAGCAGTACAGGACAGGGGGCAAATTCACCCCTCCACTTT. Encoded protein: CASSTGQGANSPLHF.

To note about this clonotype: A read error may account for a junction end that differs from germline. The CDR3 DNA follows: TGTGCCAACAGCTTCCAGGGTGAAGCTTTCTTT. Amino acids: CANSFQGEAFF. The J gene is TRBJ1-1, the V gene TRBV7-8; D is possibly TRBD1 (5 bases). Germline CDR1 SGHVS, CDR2 FQNEAQ. The CDR3 has 11 amino acids.

The chain recombines TRBV7-9 with TRBJ2-1, with 14 bases fitting TRBD2. This CDR3 region has 17 residues. CDR1 is SEHNR, CDR2 FQNEAQ, per germline (reference sequence). The trim removed 4 bases at V and 4 bases at J, leaving 6 bases unmatched. The CDR3 is CASSSGLAGVKYNEQFF. The CDR3 DNA follows: TGTGCCAGCAGCTCGGGACTAGCGGGAGTTAAGTACAATGAGCAGTTCTTC.

The J gene is TRBJ1-1, the V gene TRBV29-1; D is possibly TRBD1 (5 bases). V lost 8 bases, J lost 9 bases, and 16 bases lay in between. From germline, CDR1 is SQVTM and CDR2 ANQGSEA. The CDR3 is 11 amino acids. CDR3 loop: CSSWTNEKAFF. The CDR3, as DNA: TGCAGCTCTTGGACAAACGAGAAAGCTTTCTTT.

The chain uses TRBV12-3 or TRBV12-4 and TRBJ2-1; possible D gene TRBD2, 5 bases. There are 17 residues in the CDR3. Deletions cut 6 bases from V and 5 bases from J, with 23 bases between. Here the CDR3 reads CASRPPLGEGTDNEQFF. Written as DNA, the CDR3 is TGTGCCAGCAGGCCGCCCCTTGGAGAGGGTACGGACAATGAGCAGTTCTTC.

This clonotype was found many times. The V call is TRBV30, the J call TRBJ1-2, with 7 nucleotides matching TRBD1. Germline V gene sequence: CDR1 GTSNPN, CDR2 SVGIG (reference sequence). Trimming took 4 bases from V and 3 from J; bases not matched to a gene: 5. This CDR3 spans 13 amino acids. The CDR3 region is CAWTVQGHYGYTF. DNA for the CDR3: TGTGCCTGGACCGTACAGGGGCACTATGGCTACACCTTC. Complete variable domain (other parts from reference TRBV30 and TRBJ1-2): SQTIHQWPATLVQPVGSPLSLECTVEGTSNPNLYWYRQAAGRGLQLLFYSVGIGQISSEVPQNLSASRPQDRQFILSSKKLLLSDSGFYLCAWTVQGHYGYTFGSGTRLTVV.

This clonotype was seen ten or more times. The J gene is TRBJ2-7, the V gene TRBV15, with 12 bases aligning to TRBD2. The trim removed 0 bases at V and 2 bases at J, leaving 2 bases unmatched. The CDR3 is 16 residues long. Germline-derived CDR1 and CDR2 are LNHNV and YYDKDF (reference sequence). The chain's CDR3 is CATSREGLAGTYEQYF. CDR3 nucleotide sequence: TGTGCCACCAGCAGAGAGGGACTAGCGGGTACCTACGAGCAGTACTTC.

As regards this clonotype: A much more abundant neighbour one base away suggests this may be a read error. The rearrangement uses TRBV12-3 or TRBV12-4 and TRBJ1-1; unclear D gene. The CDR3 sequence is 15 residues long. V lost 4 bases and J lost 6, with 18 bases in between. The CDR3 loop is CASSSSTRAIAEAFF. CDR3 coding DNA: TGTGCCAGCAGTTCATCGACACGGGCGATCGCTGAAGCTTTCTTT.

This clonotype turned up a few times. V and J are TRBV7-9 and TRBJ2-3; 7 nucleotides align to TRBD2. This CDR3 contains 16 residues. V trimming: 5 bases; J trimming: 3 bases; junction bases outside the gene matches: 11. CDR1 and CDR2 from the germline V gene are SEHNR and FQNEAQ (reference sequence). As DNA, the CDR3 is TGTGCCAGCAGCGCAACGTTACTAGCGCGGACAGATACGCAGTATTTT. Translated: CASSATLLARTDTQYF.

The CDR3 spells CASRKRAGDGYTF. The CDR3 DNA reads TGTGCCAGCAGGAAAAGGGCAGGGGATGGCTACACCTTC. V gene TRBV6-5 combines with J gene TRBJ1-2, with D possibly matching TRBD1 (6 bases). CDR1 MNHEY and CDR2 SVGAGI come from the germline V gene. Trimming removed 6 bases from V and 6 bases from J, with 14 bases in between. The CDR3 loop spans 13 amino acids.

There are a few counts of this clonotype. The chain recombines TRBV7-9 with TRBJ2-7; D is unresolved. The CDR3 is made up of 13 amino acids. The V end lost 5 bases, the J end lost 3 bases, and 11 bases lay between the germline ends. From germline, CDR1 is SEHNR and CDR2 FQNEAQ (reference sequence). The CDR3 DNA follows: TGTGCCAGCAGCCTCCCTAGTGACTACGAGCAGTACTTC. This codes for CASSLPSDYEQYF.

This chain joins TRBV3-1 and TRBJ2-7, with D unclear. The CDR3 runs to 14 residues. CDR1 is LGHDT and CDR2 is YNNKEL in the germline V gene (reference sequence). Trimming left V 0 bases short and J 4 bases short, with 10 bases between. In DNA form, the CDR3 reads TGTGCCAGCAGCCAAGATGGCAGGATTTACGAGCAGTACTTC. Its translation: CASSQDGRIYEQYF.

This clonotype came up a few times. This chain joins TRBV12-3 or TRBV12-4 and TRBJ2-1, with 8 bases matching TRBD2. Trimming took 8 bases from V and 10 from J; bases not matched to a gene: 7. The CDR3 is made up of 12 amino acids. The CDR3 spells CASDGGRREQFF. In DNA, the CDR3 is TGTGCCAGCGACGGCGGGAGGCGAGAGCAGTTCTTC.

This clonotype was counted only a few times. This sequence joins TRBV20-1 and TRBJ1-4; 9 bases map to TRBD1. Losses at the gene ends were 6 bases for V and 5 bases for J; bases not matched to a gene: 7. The CDR3 covers 14 residues. The germline V gene has CDR1 DFQATT and CDR2 SNEGSKA (reference sequence). Written as DNA, the CDR3 is TGCAGTGCCCAGACCGGGACAGGGAATGAAAAACTGTTTTTT. It codes for CSAQTGTGNEKLFF.

This chain uses TRBV28 with TRBJ2-3; perhaps D is TRBD1 or TRBD2 (5 bases each). The CDR3 has 14 amino acids. V was shortened by 10 bases and J by 5 bases, with 19 bases between the two germline ends. Germline V lookup: CDR1 MDHEN, CDR2 SYDVKM. The CDR3 DNA sequence: TGTGCCACCAAGATGCAGGGAGCGGTAGATACGCAGTATTTT. Its translation is CATKMQGAVDTQYF.

At least ten counts were recorded for this clonotype. The V call is TRBV14, the J call TRBJ2-3, with 9 bases identical to TRBD1. Per the germline V gene, CDR1 is SGHDN and CDR2 is FVKESK. The CDR3 covers 15 residues. V dropped 5 bases and J dropped 3; count of bases not matched to a gene: 6. The CDR3 region is CASSIRTGVTDTQYF. The CDR3 nucleotides read TGTGCCAGCAGCATACGGACAGGGGTGACAGATACGCAGTATTTT.

This clonotype was detected many times. This chain joins TRBV11-2 and TRBJ2-7; D gene ambiguous. Trimming removed 2 bases from V and 6 bases from J, with 11 bases in between. The CDR3 runs to 13 residues. Germline loops: CDR1 SGHAT, CDR2 FQNNGV. CDR3 region: CASSLPLDLEQYF. Here the CDR3 DNA reads TGTGCCAGCAGCTTACCCTTGGACCTCGAGCAGTACTTC.

This clonotype was observed many times. This chain uses TRBV3-1 with TRBJ2-6, with a tentative D call TRBD1 (6 bases). The CDR3 runs to 15 residues. Deletions cut 8 bases from V and 4 bases from J, with 15 bases between. Germline CDR1 is LGHDT and CDR2 is YNNKEL (reference sequence). The CDR3 nucleotides are TGTGCCAGCCGACCATCAGGGGCGGGGGCCAACGTCCTGACTTTC. Translated, it gives CASRPSGAGANVLTF.